This TCR beta chain was sequenced for a study of graft-versus-host responses after intestinal transplantation. Study-level information: Every transplant recipient was induced with anti-thymocyte globulin, then maintained on tacrolimus and steroids for approximately three years. Overall study results and limits: Researchers found peak circulating GvH clone levels linked to early post-transplant HvG declines.

Profiling relied on immunoSEQ multiplex PCR, and the TCRdb table lists in-frame clones only, not all of them. Of around 4,000 clones detected, approximately 21% appear once; the ten largest clones hold roughly 5.4%. There are a few counts of this clone. The source is a human patient who was an organ donor for intestinal transplantation. The sample here was alloreactive CD4+ T cells from a mixed lymphocyte reaction culture, taken before transplantation. This sample's subset: CFSE-low proliferating T cells sorted from roughly six-day pre-transplant mixed lymphocyte reaction (GvH or HvG direction).

DNA for the CDR3: TGTGCCAGCAGCTTATTGAGCCACTACACCTTC. This translates into CASSLLSHYTF. The rearrangement links TRBV7-2 to TRBJ1-2; D is unclear. Germline assignment: CDR1 SGHTA and CDR2 FQGNSA. The CDR3 has 11 amino acids. The germline V and J ends were trimmed by 2 bases and 10 bases, with 8 bases remaining between them. The complete variable domain, with remaining parts taken from reference TRBV7-2 and TRBJ1-2, reads GAGVSQSPSNKVTEKGKDVELRCDPISGHTALYWYRQSLGQGLEFLIYFQGNSAPDKSGLPSDRFSAERTGGSVSTLTIQRTQQEDSAVYLCASSLLSHYTFGSGTRLTVV.